A single sample gave rise to the 11 T cell receptor beta chains below, sequenced in a study of a mutant IDH1 vaccine in newly diagnosed glioma. The antigens for these receptors are not known. TCRdb's copy holds only in-frame clones and misses some; the assay was immunoSEQ multiplex PCR. The table lists around 40,000 clones, 78% of them singletons, with 6.3% in the top ten. As for time point: week 23, last vaccination. Each dose of the vaccine consisted of 300 ug of mutant IDH1 20-mer peptide, with topical imiquimod. The sequences come from PBMCs, collected from a glioma patient whose treatment included an IDH1 peptide vaccine. These receptor sequences come from a woman aged 40 to 49 with glioma. Some clones in this sample may be carry-over from other donors' samples.

The chain uses TRBV5-1 and TRBJ1-5; TRBD1 might be the D (5 bases). Trimming removed 0 bases at V and 2 bases at J, with 12 bases between. The V gene's germline CDR1 is SGHRS and CDR2 YFSETQ. CDR3 size: 16 residues. The CDR3 DNA sequence: TGCGCCAGCAGCTTGGACGGGGGAGGAGGCAATCAGCCCCAGCATTTT. Translating it yields CASSLDGGGGNQPQHF.

V and J are TRBV9 and TRBJ2-4; D gene unclear. Trimming stripped 0 bases from V and 0 bases from J, with 7 bases between. The CDR3 is 15 amino acids. Per germline, CDR1 SGDLS and CDR2 YYNGEE. The CDR3 here is CASSVDGLAKNIQYF. The CDR3 DNA follows: TGTGCCAGCAGCGTAGATGGGCTAGCCAAAAACATTCAGTACTTC.

This chain uses TRBV7-2 with TRBJ2-3, with D hard to call. CDR1 and CDR2 from the germline V gene are SGHTA and FQGNSA. Trimming removed 1 base from V and 1 base from J, with 9 bases in between. The CDR3 contains 15 residues. As DNA, the CDR3 is TGTGCCAGCAGCTTAGACGCCTTGGGCACAGATACGCAGTATTTT. This sequence encodes CASSLDALGTDTQYF.

The chain has TRBV5-1 and TRBJ2-7; 7 positions match TRBD2. V shed 0 bases and J 2 bases; nucleotides not matched to a gene: 8. The CDR3 is 16 residues long. Germline V gene lookup returns CDR1 SGHRS and CDR2 YFSETQ. CDR3 sequence (DNA): TGCGCCAGCAGCTTGGATTCAGGCGGGAGTACCTACGAGCAGTACTTC. It codes for CASSLDSGGSTYEQYF.

In this sample, this clone turned up a few times. The sample carries other DNA sequences with the same CDR3. This chain uses TRBV30 with TRBJ1-1, with TRBD1 as a possible D gene (6 bases). Trimming cost V 0 bases and J 11 bases, with 16 bases left between them. Germline CDR1 and CDR2: GTSNPN and SVGIG (reference sequence). This CDR3 region has 13 residues. The CDR3 bases are TGTGCCTGGAGTGTACGGGGGGCGGAAACGGCTTTCTTT. Encoded protein: CAWSVRGAETAFF.

The genes are TRBV5-6 and TRBJ1-2; no reliable D call. The CDR3 covers 15 residues. Germline CDR1 is SGHDT and CDR2 is YYEEEE. V lost 4 bases to trimming and J lost 4 bases, with 17 bases between them. CDR3 in DNA: TGTGCCAGCAGCCCCCCCCCTAGAGGCCCCTATGGCTACACCTTC. This encodes CASSPPPRGPYGYTF.

The V call is TRBV9, the J call TRBJ1-3; no reliable D call. The CDR3 is 15 amino acids. Per germline, CDR1 SGDLS and CDR2 YYNGEE. Between the trimmed V and J ends, which lost 4 bases and 0 bases, there was a span of 11 bases. The chain's CDR3 is CASSPGSTSGNTIYF. The DNA of the CDR3 is TGTGCCAGCAGCCCCGGGAGTACCTCTGGAAACACCATATATTTT.

The rearrangement joins TRBV28 to TRBJ2-7; 8 bases align to TRBD2. The CDR3 covers 15 residues. Germline values: CDR1 MDHEN, CDR2 SYDVKM. The V and J ends lost 3 bases and 4 bases, in that order; junction bases with no gene match: 8. The CDR3: CASSLSGSFLYEQYF. The CDR3 DNA sequence: TGTGCCAGCAGTTTGAGCGGGAGCTTTTTGTACGAGCAGTACTTC.

The chain joins TRBV7-2 to TRBJ2-3, with D possibly matching TRBD2 (5 bases). V dropped 1 base and J dropped 12 bases, with 17 bases sitting between them. The CDR3 consists of 14 residues. CDR1 SGHTA and CDR2 FQGNSA come from the germline V gene. The CDR3 nucleotides read TGTGCCAGCAGCTTAGATAGTACCGGGATCAGACAGTATTTT. Translating gives CASSLDSTGIRQYF.

This rearrangement joins TRBV7-9 to TRBJ2-5; D unresolved. Germline V CDR1 and CDR2: SEHNR, FQNEAQ (reference sequence). Trimming removed 5 bases from V and 0 bases from J, with 13 bases in between. The length of the CDR3 is 15 residues. In DNA form, the CDR3 reads TGTGCCAGCAGCCCCCGAGGACGGGACCAAGAGACCCAGTACTTC. Protein: CASSPRGRDQETQYF.

In this sample, this clone turned up once. The rearrangement joins TRBV6-6 to TRBJ2-7, with D hard to call. The CDR3 contains 13 residues. The germline gives CDR1 MNHNY, CDR2 SVGAGI (reference sequence). V was pared by 0 bases and J by 1 base, with 4 bases between. The CDR3 bases are TGTGCCAGCAGTTACTCGGCGTCCTACGAGCAGTACTTC. It specifies CASSYSASYEQYF.